The 29 T cell receptor beta chains presented below share a single source sample, sequenced in a study of human T cells and chemical hapten exposure. Specified time point: patch test 1, 2 weeks after DPC sensitization. Treatment: therapeutic diphenylcyclopropenone sensitization with weekly scalp DPC. TCRdb re-called the RACE reads with MiXCR, one entry per CDR3 protein. The table has 70,000 to 100,000 distinct CDR3 sequences, roughly 7.2% seen once. This material consisted of whole blood, taken in connection with sensitization to the hapten diphenylcyclopropenone (DPC). The receptors stem from a woman in her twenties or thirties with alopecia areata. Some clones in this sample may be carry-over from other donors' samples.

This clonotype was observed at least ten times. As DNA, the CDR3 is TGTGCCAGCAGTCCAGGACAGGGCTACGAGCAGTACTTC. Translated, it gives CASSPGQGYEQYF. J is TRBJ2-7 and V is TRBV12-3 or TRBV12-4, with 8 positions matching TRBD1. The CDR3 length is 13 residues. The trim removed 5 bases at V and 3 bases at J, leaving 3 bases unmatched.

This clonotype was recorded at least ten times. The CDR3 nucleotides are TGCAGTGCTATTGACCGGGACAGGGGATCCTACGAGCAGTACTTC. This encodes CSAIDRDRGSYEQYF. This chain connects TRBV20-1 to TRBJ2-7; 10 nucleotides agree with TRBD1. The junction had 7 bases not matched to a gene; V was cut back by 4 bases and J by 1 base. CDR1 DFQATT and CDR2 SNEGSKA come from the germline V gene (reference sequence). This CDR3 region has 15 residues.

This clonotype was seen repeatedly, ten times or more. The chain is built from TRBV20-1 and TRBJ1-5; D might be TRBD1 (5 bases). V lost 3 bases to trimming and J lost 0 bases, with 9 bases between them. The CDR3 is 14 residues long. The germline gives CDR1 DFQATT, CDR2 SNEGSKA (reference sequence). As DNA, the CDR3 is TGCAGTGCTAGGCAGGACACTAGCAATCAGCCCCAGCATTTT. Its protein product is CSARQDTSNQPQHF.

Only a few counts were recorded for this clonotype. The chain couples TRBV30 to TRBJ2-7; D gene uncertain. CDR1 is GTSNPN, CDR2 SVGIG, per germline (reference sequence). Trimming took off 0 bases at V and 3 bases at J, with 9 bases between the two ends. This CDR3 contains 13 residues. DNA for the CDR3: TGTGCCTGGAGTGTAGGCGGTATCTACGAGCAGTACTTC. Translated, it gives CAWSVGGIYEQYF.

The table lists this clonotype with many counts. This chain uses TRBV5-1 with TRBJ1-2; D not resolved. V gave up 4 bases and J gave up 2 bases, with 12 bases separating them. Germline V gene data show CDR1 as SGHRS and CDR2 as YFSETQ. The CDR3 is 14 amino acids. CDR3 in DNA: TGCGCCAGCAGCGTAGGCGCCCCGAACTATGGCTACACCTTC. It codes for CASSVGAPNYGYTF.

In its sample, this clonotype was seen many times. This sequence joins TRBV10-3 and TRBJ1-2; TRBD1 might be the D (6 bases). The CDR3 loop spans 16 amino acids. CDR1 is ENHRY and CDR2 is SYGVKD in the germline V gene. Trimming took 0 bases from V and 3 from J, leaving 14 bases between them. The chain's CDR3 is CAISESRGGADYGYTF. CDR3 nucleotide sequence: TGTGCCATCAGTGAGTCGAGGGGGGGCGCGGACTATGGCTACACCTTC.

This clonotype was observed many times. This chain joins TRBV7-2 and TRBJ2-1; 13 bases line up with TRBD2. This CDR3 has 15 residues. Germline CDR1 is SGHTA and CDR2 is FQGNSA. With V trimmed by 3 bases and J by 9 bases, 5 bases remained unmatched. The CDR3 spells CASSFTSGGAGEQFF. CDR3 nucleotides: TGTGCCAGCAGCTTTACTAGCGGGGGGGCCGGTGAGCAGTTCTTC.

The rearrangement joins TRBV3-1 to TRBJ2-3; 7 positions match TRBD2. Germline loops: CDR1 LGHDT, CDR2 YNNKEL (reference sequence). The CDR3 sequence is 16 residues long. V gave up 0 bases and J gave up 6 bases; unmatched junction bases: 9. CDR3 sequence (DNA): TGTGCCAGCAGCCAAGATGTCACTTCCGGGAGGGATACGCAGTATTTT. Residues: CASSQDVTSGRDTQYF.

The chain joins TRBV6-5 to TRBJ1-6; tentatively, D is TRBD1 (5 bases). V was pared by 8 bases and J by 6 bases, with 11 bases between. Germline values: CDR1 MNHEY, CDR2 SVGAGI. The CDR3 loop spans 13 amino acids. CDR3 amino acids: CASLRDPNSPLHF. The CDR3 DNA is TGTGCCAGCCTTCGGGACCCTAATTCACCCCTCCACTTT.

The rearrangement joins TRBV5-4 to TRBJ2-1; TRBD2 agrees at 12 bases. Germline CDR1 is SGHNT and CDR2 is YYREEE (reference sequence). There are 16 residues in the CDR3. With V trimmed by 2 bases and J by 7 bases, 7 bases remained unmatched. The CDR3 sequence: CASSFLAGGAGNEQFF. CDR3 DNA sequence: TGTGCCAGCAGCTTCCTAGCGGGAGGGGCGGGAAATGAGCAGTTCTTC.

V usage is TRBV12-3 or TRBV12-4 and J usage is TRBJ1-5; D is unclear. The germline V and J ends were trimmed by 4 bases and 0 bases, with 4 bases remaining between them. The CDR3 spans 13 residues. The CDR3 coding sequence is TGTGCCAGCAGTTACTCTAGCAATCAGCCCCAGCATTTT. This encodes CASSYSSNQPQHF.

This clonotype showed up just a few times. V is TRBV6-5 and J is TRBJ1-1; no reliable D call. Per the germline V gene, CDR1 is MNHEY and CDR2 is SVGAGI. The CDR3 length is 11 residues. Trimming removed 8 bases at V and 2 bases at J, with 6 bases between. The CDR3 here is CASVRNTEAFF. The CDR3 bases are TGTGCCAGCGTCCGAAACACTGAAGCTTTCTTT.

The V and J genes are TRBV12-3 or TRBV12-4 and TRBJ1-2; unclear D gene. This CDR3 has 13 amino acids. V was cut by 6 bases and J by 1 base, with 9 bases left in between. The CDR3: CASSPTSNYGYTF. DNA for the CDR3: TGTGCCAGCAGCCCTACAAGTAACTATGGCTACACCTTC.

This clonotype was observed a few times. The chain employs TRBV5-1 and TRBJ1-6, with TRBD1 identical over 7 bases. CDR3 length: 13 amino acids. Germline CDR1 is SGHRS and CDR2 is YFSETQ. The ends lost 5 bases at V and 7 bases at J; junction bases unmatched: 3. This CDR3 reads CASRGTENSPLHF. The CDR3 nucleotides read TGCGCCAGCAGGGGGACAGAGAATTCACCCCTCCACTTT.

A few counts support this clonotype. The V call is TRBV23-1, the J call TRBJ2-3; D is perhaps TRBD1 or TRBD2 (6 bases each). TRBV23-1 is an open reading frame whose function is uncertain. Between the trimmed V and J ends, which lost 2 bases and 0 bases, there was a span of 9 bases. The CDR3 length is 15 residues. This chain's CDR3 is CASSQRGASTDTQYF. In DNA, the CDR3 is TGCGCCAGCAGTCAAAGGGGGGCCAGCACAGATACGCAGTATTTT.

This clonotype has at least ten counts. The genes are TRBV28 and TRBJ1-5; D possibly corresponds to TRBD1 (5 bases). Germline V gene lookup returns CDR1 MDHEN and CDR2 SYDVKM. This CDR3 is 13 amino acids long. The V end was cut by 10 bases, the J end by 3 bases, with 13 bases between. CDR3 nucleotide sequence: TGTGCCACAAACAGACAGAACAATCAGCCCCAGCATTTT. This sequence encodes CATNRQNNQPQHF.

This clonotype was observed a handful of times. The V gene is TRBV5-1, the J gene TRBJ2-5; D may be TRBD1 or TRBD2 (5 bases each). V lost 4 bases and J 5 bases, leaving 21 bases between the germline ends. The CDR3 covers 16 residues. Germline CDR1 SGHRS, CDR2 YFSETQ. CDR3 amino acids: CASSLQTTGADETQYF. Here the CDR3 DNA reads TGCGCCAGCAGCCTGCAAACTACCGGGGCCGACGAGACCCAGTACTTC.

This clonotype was found a few times. The CDR3 region is CASSYRGGKGTDTQYF. The CDR3 coding sequence is TGTGCCAGCAGTTACCGAGGGGGTAAGGGCACAGATACGCAGTATTTT. This chain links TRBV12-3 or TRBV12-4 with TRBJ2-3; perhaps TRBD1 as D (6 bases). CDR3 length: 16 residues. Trimming cost V 4 bases and J 1 base, with 15 bases left between them.

The chain combines TRBV12-3 or TRBV12-4 with TRBJ1-2, with D possibly TRBD1 on 5 matching bases. V gave up 2 bases and J gave up 0 bases, with 7 bases separating them. The CDR3 consists of 14 residues. This CDR3 reads CASSLQTANYGYTF. In nucleotides, the CDR3 is TGTGCCAGCAGTTTACAGACAGCTAACTATGGCTACACCTTC.

This clonotype was seen a few times. The chain employs TRBV20-1 and TRBJ1-4; D is ambiguous. The CDR3 has 13 residues. Per the germline V gene, CDR1 is DFQATT and CDR2 is SNEGSKA (reference sequence). V was trimmed by 3 bases and J by 7 bases, leaving 12 bases between them. This CDR3 is CSASFRAGEKLFF. CDR3 nucleotide sequence: TGCAGTGCTAGCTTTAGGGCTGGTGAAAAACTGTTTTTT.

V and J are TRBV2 and TRBJ1-5; D remains unclear. CDR3 length: 15 residues. The V end was cut by 4 bases, the J end by 1 base, with 11 bases between. In germline, CDR1 is SNHLY, CDR2 FYNNEI. The CDR3 coding sequence is TGTGCCAGCAGTGCATCAGAAGGGAGCAATCAGCCCCAGCATTTT. It specifies CASSASEGSNQPQHF. The variable domain in full, completed from reference TRBV2 and TRBJ1-5, reads EPEVTQTPSHQVTQMGQEVILRCVPISNHLYFYWYRQILGQKVEFLVSFYNNEISEKSEIFDDQFSVERPDGSNFTLKIRSTKLEDSAMYFCASSASEGSNQPQHFGDGTRLSIL.

This chain connects TRBV5-6 to TRBJ1-1; tentatively, D is TRBD1 (6 bases). Germline assignment: CDR1 SGHDT and CDR2 YYEEEE. The CDR3 is made up of 17 amino acids. Trimming removed 0 bases at V and 5 bases at J, with 20 bases between. CDR3 coding DNA: TGTGCCAGCAGCTTGGGGACCCTTGGGGGGCGGAGAACTGAAGCTTTCTTT. Encoded protein: CASSLGTLGGRRTEAFF. The whole variable domain, remainder taken from reference TRBV5-6 and TRBJ1-1, is DAGVTQSPTHLIKTRGQQVTLRCSPKSGHDTVSWYQQALGQGPQFIFQYYEEEERQRGNFPDRFSGHQFPNYSSELNVNALLLGDSALYLCASSLGTLGGRRTEAFFGQGTRLTVV.

This chain connects TRBV11-2 to TRBJ1-5; no clear D gene. Per germline, CDR1 SGHAT and CDR2 FQNNGV. This CDR3 has 13 amino acids. Deletions cut 1 base from V and 7 bases from J, with 8 bases between. The CDR3 here is CASSLGLRQPQHF. For the CDR3, the DNA is TGTGCCAGCAGCTTAGGTCTTCGGCAGCCCCAGCATTTT.

This clonotype was recorded at least ten times. V usage is TRBV7-9 and J usage is TRBJ2-5; 9 nucleotides agree with TRBD1. The length of the CDR3 is 15 residues. The germline CDR1 and CDR2 sequences are SEHNR and FQNEAQ (reference sequence). V was pared by 6 bases and J by 5 bases, with 10 bases of the junction left unmatched. The chain's CDR3 is CASSYGTGFVETQYF. The DNA for the CDR3 is TGTGCCAGCAGTTATGGGACAGGGTTTGTGGAGACCCAGTACTTC.

This clonotype was detected ten times or more. J is TRBJ2-3 and V is TRBV7-7, with 10 bases lining up with TRBD1. Germline V gene data show CDR1 as SSHAT and CDR2 as FNYEAQ (reference sequence). With V trimmed by 5 bases and J by 0 bases, 2 bases remained unmatched. The CDR3 sequence is 15 residues long. The CDR3 loop reads CASSEGQGSTDTQYF. CDR3 in DNA: TGTGCCAGCAGCGAGGGACAGGGGAGCACAGATACGCAGTATTTT. The full variable domain, in which reference TRBV7-7 and TRBJ2-3 provide the parts outside the CDR3, is GAGVSQSPRYKVTKRGQDVTLRCDPISSHATLYWYQQALGQGPEFLTYFNYEAQPDKSGLPSDRFSAERPEGSISTLTIQRTEQRDSAMYRCASSEGQGSTDTQYFGPGTRLTVL.

This clonotype has a single count. CDR3 in amino acids: CASSLVGSNEKLFF. The CDR3 DNA reads as TGTGCCAGCAGCTTGGTTGGGTCAAATGAAAAACTGTTTTTT. The chain couples TRBV5-4 to TRBJ1-4; D remains ambiguous. Germline V gene sequence: CDR1 SGHNT, CDR2 YYREEE (reference sequence). This CDR3 region has 14 residues. Trimming pared 0 bases from V and 5 bases from J, leaving 8 bases between.

This chain joins TRBV6-2 or TRBV6-3 and TRBJ2-3, with a possible D match to TRBD2 (5 bases). In germline, CDR1 is MNHEY, CDR2 SVGEGT. Trimming pared 5 bases from V and 9 bases from J, leaving 15 bases between. The CDR3 totals 13 residues. CDR3 coding DNA: TGTGCCAGCAGTCCCGTGGCCCCGGGGACGCAGTATTTT. It yields the protein CASSPVAPGTQYF.

This clonotype showed up just a few times. The genes are TRBV10-3 and TRBJ1-2; D remains ambiguous. V lost 2 bases and J lost 4, with 8 bases in between. Germline V gives CDR1 ENHRY, CDR2 SYGVKD. The CDR3 is 13 residues long. CDR3 protein: CAISEEGFYGYTF. CDR3 nucleotide sequence: TGTGCCATCAGTGAGGAGGGCTTCTATGGCTACACCTTC.

The chain is built from TRBV5-1 and TRBJ2-7, with 9 bases fitting TRBD2. Trimming at V came to 5 bases and at J to 3 bases, leaving 12 bases not matched to a gene. The germline V gene encodes CDR1 SGHRS and CDR2 YFSETQ. The CDR3 is made up of 16 amino acids. Here the CDR3 reads CASRYGLSGGNYEQYF. The CDR3, as DNA: TGCGCCAGCAGATACGGGCTTAGCGGGGGCAACTACGAGCAGTACTTC. Full variable domain (outside the CDR3, taken from reference TRBV5-1 and TRBJ2-7): KAGVTQTPRYLIKTRGQQVTLSCSPISGHRSVSWYQQTPGQGLQFLFEYFSETQRNKGNFPGRFSGRQFSNSRSEMNVSTLELGDSALYLCASRYGLSGGNYEQYFGPGTRLTVT.